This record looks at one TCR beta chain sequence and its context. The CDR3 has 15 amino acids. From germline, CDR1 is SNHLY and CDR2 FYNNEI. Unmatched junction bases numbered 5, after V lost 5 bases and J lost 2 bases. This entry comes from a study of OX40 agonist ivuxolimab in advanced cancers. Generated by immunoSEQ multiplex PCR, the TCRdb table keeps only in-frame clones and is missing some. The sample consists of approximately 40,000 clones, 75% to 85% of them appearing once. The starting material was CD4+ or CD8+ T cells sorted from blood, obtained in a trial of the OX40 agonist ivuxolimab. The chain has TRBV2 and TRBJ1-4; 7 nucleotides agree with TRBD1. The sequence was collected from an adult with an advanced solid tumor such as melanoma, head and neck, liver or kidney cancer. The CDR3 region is CASSREGGTNEKLFF. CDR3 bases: TGTGCCAGCAGTCGGGAAGGGGGCACTAATGAAAAACTGTTTTTT.